Each of the 8 T cell receptor beta chains below was sequenced from the same sample in a study of T cell responses to AZD1222 COVID-19 vaccine. The table came from immunoSEQ multiplex PCR; TCRdb's copy has only in-frame clones and leaves some out. The sample records approximately 92,000 clones, roughly 88% being singletons. Sequenced here: peripheral blood, sampled on day 0 of AZD1222 vaccination. The source is an adult in good health.

This rearrangement joins TRBV7-6 to TRBJ2-3; D is perhaps TRBD2 (6 bases). Per germline, CDR1 SGHVS and CDR2 FNYEAQ. The V and J ends lost 5 bases and 4 bases respectively, with 13 bases between them. The CDR3 is made up of 14 amino acids. The CDR3 nucleotides read TGTGCCAGCAGCCCTCGCGGGGAGGCAGATACGCAGTATTTT. Protein sequence: CASSPRGEADTQYF.

CDR3 region: CASSLAMGLDGYTF. DNA of the CDR3: TGTGCCAGCAGCTTGGCCATGGGGCTGGATGGCTACACCTTC. The V and J genes are TRBV5-4 and TRBJ1-2, with D possibly matching TRBD1 (5 bases). The CDR3 sequence is 14 residues long. Germline V CDR1 and CDR2: SGHNT, YYREEE (reference sequence). V lost 0 bases to trimming and J lost 6 bases, with 12 bases between them. The whole variable domain, filled in from reference TRBV5-4 and TRBJ1-2, reads ETGVTQSPTHLIKTRGQQVTLRCSSQSGHNTVSWYQQALGQGPQFIFQYYREEENGRGNFPPRFSGLQFPNYSSELNVNALELDDSALYLCASSLAMGLDGYTFGSGTRLTVV.

The J gene is TRBJ1-1, the V gene TRBV12-3 or TRBV12-4; 9 nucleotides match TRBD1. Trimming cost V 7 bases and J 3 bases; bases outside gene matches: 3. This CDR3 contains 13 residues. CDR3 nucleotide sequence: TGTGCCAGCAAAAGGACAGGGGACACTGAAGCTTTCTTT. Amino acid sequence: CASKRTGDTEAFF.

CDR3 sequence reads: CASRQGPVENSPLHF. CDR3 nucleotides: TGTGCCAGCAGGCAGGGGCCAGTAGAGAATTCACCCCTCCACTTT. The chain combines TRBV6-5 with TRBJ1-6, with TRBD1 as a possible D gene (6 bases). The V gene's germline CDR1 is MNHEY and CDR2 SVGAGI. V lost 6 bases to trimming and J lost 7 bases, with 16 bases between them. CDR3 length equals 15 residues.

The chain employs TRBV7-2 and TRBJ2-7; D gene uncertain. CDR3 length: 14 residues. V shed 2 bases and J shed 0 bases, with 8 bases lying between them. Germline CDR1 reads SGHTA; CDR2 reads FQGNSA. In DNA form, the CDR3 reads TGTGCCAGCAGCTTAATGGCAGGCTCCTACGAGCAGTACTTC. Encoded protein: CASSLMAGSYEQYF.

This chain links TRBV28 with TRBJ1-1; D not certain. The CDR3 runs to 13 residues. V lost 7 bases to trimming and J lost 5 bases, with 14 bases between them. CDR1 MDHEN and CDR2 SYDVKM come from the germline V gene. This CDR3 is CASILPGKTEAFF. For the CDR3, the DNA is TGTGCCAGCATCCTTCCGGGGAAGACTGAAGCTTTCTTT.

The chain combines TRBV7-9 with TRBJ2-3; TRBD2 aligns across 8 bases. Trimming cost V 7 bases and J 2 bases; bases outside gene matches: 11. The CDR3 loop spans 16 amino acids. From germline, CDR1 is SEHNR and CDR2 FQNEAQ (reference sequence). The CDR3 reads CASTKFAGGFTDTQYF. The CDR3 bases are TGTGCCAGCACCAAGTTCGCGGGGGGTTTCACAGATACGCAGTATTTT.

The V call is TRBV6-5, the J call TRBJ1-2; D is ambiguous. Trimming stripped 0 bases from V and 2 bases from J, with 13 bases between. CDR1 is MNHEY, CDR2 SVGAGI, per germline. The CDR3 consists of 16 residues. The CDR3 nucleotides are TGTGCCAGCAGTTACTCTAAGAACACATTCAACTATGGCTACACCTTC. Its translation is CASSYSKNTFNYGYTF.